This paragraph covers one TCR beta chain sequence. The data were taken from a study of blood T cell repertoires in COVID-19. Trimming took 6 bases from V and 6 from J; bases not matched to a gene: 4. The CDR3 covers 13 residues. The germline gives CDR1 KGHSH, CDR2 LQKENI. Sequencing used immunoSEQ multiplex PCR; TCRdb keeps in-frame clones, though not all of them. This repertoire shows some 350,000 clones, around 82% found once; its top ten account for 2.5% to 3%. The chain carries TRBV18 and TRBJ1-1; TRBD1 agrees at 10 bases. The sequencing input was peripheral blood. This TCR was sampled from a man between 25 and 39 years old with active or convalescent COVID-19. The CDR3 sequence is CASSRQGAPEAFF. Here the CDR3 DNA reads TGTGCCAGCTCCCGACAGGGGGCACCTGAAGCTTTCTTT.